This T cell receptor (beta chain) was identified during a study of T cell repertoires in cytomegalovirus infection. General study results and limits: The ex vivo response was dominated by HLA-C-restricted CMV-specific TCR beta clonotypes. Carriage of CMV together with the relevant HLA was identifiable through cumulative public TCR beta family frequency.

This clonotype has just a few counts. What it binds is unknown. From the reads, TCRdb called clonotypes with MiXCR, one entry per CDR3 protein. The sample consists of some 560,000 distinct CDR3 sequences, under 45% of them appearing once. In germline, CDR1 is SGHKS, CDR2 YYEKEE (reference sequence). The trim removed 4 bases at V and 0 bases at J, leaving 4 bases unmatched. CDR3 size: 16 residues. This sequence originates from a human donor in good health (CMV status not recorded). Some clones in this sample may be carry-over from other donors' samples. This chain joins TRBV5-5 and TRBJ2-1, with 10 bases identical to TRBD2. The specimen comprised cultured PBMCs, sampled from culture after CMV antigen stimulation. The CDR3 region has the DNA TGTGCCAGCAGCGCGGGACTAGCGCTCTCCTACAATGAGCAGTTCTTC. Residues: CASSAGLALSYNEQFF.